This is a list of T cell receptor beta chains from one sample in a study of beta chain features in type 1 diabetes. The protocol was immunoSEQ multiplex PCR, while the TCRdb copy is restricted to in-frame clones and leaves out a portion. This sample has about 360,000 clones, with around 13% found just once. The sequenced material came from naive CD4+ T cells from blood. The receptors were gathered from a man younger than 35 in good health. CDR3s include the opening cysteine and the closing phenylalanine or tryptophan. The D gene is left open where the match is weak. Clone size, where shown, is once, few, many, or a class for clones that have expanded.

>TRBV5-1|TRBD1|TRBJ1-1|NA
TGCGCCAGCAGCCCACAGGGGTACACTGAAGCTTTCTTT
CASSPQGYTEAFF
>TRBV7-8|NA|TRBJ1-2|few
TGTGCCAGCAGCTTAGACAGGGCCCTAAACTATGGCTACACCTTC
CASSLDRALNYGYTF
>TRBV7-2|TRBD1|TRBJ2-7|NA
TGTGCCAGCAGCTCAAGGGTGATCGGGACAGGAGCATACGAGCAGTACTTC
CASSSRVIGTGAYEQYF
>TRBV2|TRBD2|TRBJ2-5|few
TGTGCCAGCCAACGACTAGCATCTCAAGAGACCCAGTACTTC
CASQRLASQETQYF
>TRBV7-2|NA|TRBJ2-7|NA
TGTGCCAGCAGCTTAGCCTCCCCCGAGCAGTACTTC
CASSLASPEQYF
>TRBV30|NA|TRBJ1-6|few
TGTGCCTGGGCCCCCGCGGGGAATTCACCCCTCCACTTT
CAWAPAGNSPLHF
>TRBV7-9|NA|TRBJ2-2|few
TGTGCCAGCAGCTTGAGGGAAAATAGCGGGGAGCTGTTTTTT
CASSLRENSGELFF
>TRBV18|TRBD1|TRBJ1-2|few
TGTGCCAGCTCACAAAGCCGGGACAGGGTGGAAGGCTACACCTTC
CASSQSRDRVEGYTF
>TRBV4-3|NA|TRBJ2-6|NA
TGCGCCAGCAGCCCCCTGACTAGGCCGGAGGGGTCTGGGGCCAACGTCCTGACTTTC
CASSPLTRPEGSGANVLTF
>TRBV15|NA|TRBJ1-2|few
TGTGCCACCAGCAGCGTGAGAGGACTTCACTATGGCTACACCTTC
CATSSVRGLHYGYTF
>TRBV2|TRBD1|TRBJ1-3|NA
TGTGCCAGCAAGCTCGACAGGGGGTCTGGAAACACCATATATTTT
CASKLDRGSGNTIYF
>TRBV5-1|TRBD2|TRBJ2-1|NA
TGCGCCAGCAGCCCGGAGGGAGGGCCCTACAATGAGCAGTTCTTC
CASSPEGGPYNEQFF
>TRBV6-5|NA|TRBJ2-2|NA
TGTGCCAGCAGTCACGGCGGGGAGCTGTTTTTT
CASSHGGELFF
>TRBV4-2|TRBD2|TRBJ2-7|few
TGTGCCAGCAGCCGAGGACTAGCGGCCCCCTACGAGCAGTACTTC
CASSRGLAAPYEQYF
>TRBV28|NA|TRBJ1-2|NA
TGTGCCAGCAGTTTAGCGGCGACTAACTATGGCTACACCTTC
CASSLAATNYGYTF
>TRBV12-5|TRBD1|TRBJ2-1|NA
TGTGCTAGTGGACCGGGACAGGGCTACAATGAGCAGTTCTTC
CASGPGQGYNEQFF
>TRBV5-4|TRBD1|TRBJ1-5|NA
TGTGCCAGCAGCTTGGACGGGACAGGGGATCAGCCCCAGCATTTT
CASSLDGTGDQPQHF
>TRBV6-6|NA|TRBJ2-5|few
TGTGCCAGCAGTACCCCCGGGAGTCAGACCCAGTACTTC
CASSTPGSQTQYF
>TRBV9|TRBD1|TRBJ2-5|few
TGTGCCAGCCTTCCGCCCCGGGACAGGGGACGAGAGACCCAGTACTTC
CASLPPRDRGRETQYF
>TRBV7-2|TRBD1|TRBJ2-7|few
TGTGCCAGCAGCATCAGGACAGGGGGCTCCTACGAGCAGTACTTC
CASSIRTGGSYEQYF
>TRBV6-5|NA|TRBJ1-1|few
TGTGCCAGCAGTTCCCAGACAGTGGCTGAAGCTTTCTTT
CASSSQTVAEAFF
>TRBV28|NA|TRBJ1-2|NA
TGTGCCAGCAGTTTACTTACTGACAGGCCGTATGGCTACACCTTC
CASSLLTDRPYGYTF